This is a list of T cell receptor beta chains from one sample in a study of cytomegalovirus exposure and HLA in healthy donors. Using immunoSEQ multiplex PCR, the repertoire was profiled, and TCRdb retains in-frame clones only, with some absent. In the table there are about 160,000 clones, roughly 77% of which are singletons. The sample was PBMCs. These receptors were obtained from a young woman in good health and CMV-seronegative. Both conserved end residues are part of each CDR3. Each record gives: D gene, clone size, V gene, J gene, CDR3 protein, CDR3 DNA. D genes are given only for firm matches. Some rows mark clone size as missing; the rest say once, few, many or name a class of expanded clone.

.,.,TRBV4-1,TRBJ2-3,CASSQDVLAPDTQYF,TGCGCCAGCAGCCAAGATGTCCTAGCTCCAGATACGCAGTATTTT
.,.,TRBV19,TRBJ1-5,CASSIGPGGGSNQPQHF,TGTGCCAGTAGTATAGGGCCCGGGGGGGGGAGCAATCAGCCCCAGCATTTT
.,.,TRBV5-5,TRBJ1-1,CASSLLSGDTEAFF,TGTGCCAGCAGCTTGTTGTCGGGGGACACTGAAGCTTTCTTT
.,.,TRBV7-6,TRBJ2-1,CASSLVGDNEQFF,TGTGCCAGCAGCTTAGTAGGGGACAATGAGCAGTTCTTC
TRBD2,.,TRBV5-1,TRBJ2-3,CASSRPTSGPARTDTQYF,TGCGCCAGCAGCCGACCGACTAGCGGGCCCGCTCGCACAGATACGCAGTATTTT
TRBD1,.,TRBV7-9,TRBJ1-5,CASSLGTGGNQPQHF,TGTGCCAGCAGCTTAGGGACAGGGGGCAATCAGCCCCAGCATTTT
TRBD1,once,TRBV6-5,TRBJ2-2,CASRRTGGNTGELFF,TGTGCCAGCAGACGGACAGGGGGCAACACCGGGGAGCTGTTTTTT
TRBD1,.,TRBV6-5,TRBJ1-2,CASSYGDRVNYGYTF,TGTGCCAGCAGTTACGGGGACAGGGTTAACTATGGCTACACCTTC
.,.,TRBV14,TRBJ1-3,CASSQEPMDGSSGNTIYF,TGTGCCAGCAGCCAAGAACCCATGGACGGGAGCTCTGGAAACACCATATATTTT
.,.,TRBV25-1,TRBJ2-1,CASSESQRRGENEQFF,TGTGCCAGCAGTGAATCACAGCGAAGGGGTGAGAATGAGCAGTTCTTC
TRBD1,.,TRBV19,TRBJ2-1,CASSGGQGPDEQFF,TGTGCCAGTAGTGGGGGACAGGGGCCGGATGAGCAGTTCTTC
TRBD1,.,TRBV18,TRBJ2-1,CASRGQGGALVKFF,TGTGCCAGCCGCGGACAGGGTGGGGCCCTGGTCAAGTTCTTC
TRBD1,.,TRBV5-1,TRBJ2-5,CASSLSGGPGMETQYF,TGCGCCAGCAGCTTATCAGGGGGCCCGGGTATGGAGACCCAGTACTTC
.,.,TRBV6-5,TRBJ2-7,CASSYRDTGSSYEQYF,TGTGCCAGCAGTTACCGGGACACGGGATCTTCCTACGAGCAGTACTTC
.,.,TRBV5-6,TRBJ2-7,CASSAQNYEQYF,TGTGCCAGCAGCGCGCAAAACTACGAGCAGTACTTC
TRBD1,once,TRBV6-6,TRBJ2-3,CASRKTGGEDTQYF,TGTGCCAGCAGGAAAACAGGGGGCGAAGATACGCAGTATTTT
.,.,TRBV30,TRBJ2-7,CAWSPLGSPYEQYF,TGTGCCTGGAGTCCACTCGGGTCGCCCTACGAGCAGTACTTC
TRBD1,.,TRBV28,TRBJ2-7,CASSPGGTGHYEQYF,TGTGCCAGCAGCCCCGGGGGGACAGGGCACTACGAGCAGTACTTC
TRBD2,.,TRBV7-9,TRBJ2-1,CASSFSGTSVPYNEQFF,TGTGCCAGCAGCTTCTCCGGGACTAGCGTCCCCTACAATGAGCAGTTCTTC
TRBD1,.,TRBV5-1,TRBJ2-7,CASSWIGTGSYEQYF,TGCGCCAGCAGCTGGATCGGGACAGGTTCCTACGAGCAGTACTTC